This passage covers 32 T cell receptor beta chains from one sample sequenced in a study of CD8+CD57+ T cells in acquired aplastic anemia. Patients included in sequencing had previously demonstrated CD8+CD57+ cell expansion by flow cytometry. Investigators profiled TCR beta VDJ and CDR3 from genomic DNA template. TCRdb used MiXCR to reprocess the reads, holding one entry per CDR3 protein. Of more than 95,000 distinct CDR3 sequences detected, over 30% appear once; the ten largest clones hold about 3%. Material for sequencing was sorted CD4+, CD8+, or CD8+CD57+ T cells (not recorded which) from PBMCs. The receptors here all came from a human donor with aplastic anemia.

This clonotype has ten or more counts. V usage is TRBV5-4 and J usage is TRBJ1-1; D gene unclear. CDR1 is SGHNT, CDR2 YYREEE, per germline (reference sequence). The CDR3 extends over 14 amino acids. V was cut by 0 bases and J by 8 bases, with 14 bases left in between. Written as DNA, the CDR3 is TGTGCCAGCAGCTTGGAAGGGCCACGGAGAGAAGCTTTCTTT. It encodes CASSLEGPRREAFF.

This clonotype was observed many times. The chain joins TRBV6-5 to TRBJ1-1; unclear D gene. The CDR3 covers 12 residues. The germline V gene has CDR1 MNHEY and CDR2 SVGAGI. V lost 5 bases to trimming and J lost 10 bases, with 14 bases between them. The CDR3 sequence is CASSSTGLGAFF. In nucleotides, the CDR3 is TGTGCCAGCAGTAGCACCGGGCTGGGAGCTTTCTTT.

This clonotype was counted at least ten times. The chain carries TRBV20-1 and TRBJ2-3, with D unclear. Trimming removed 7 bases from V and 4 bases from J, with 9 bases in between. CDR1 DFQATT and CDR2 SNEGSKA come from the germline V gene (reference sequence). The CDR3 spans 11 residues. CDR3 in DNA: TGCAGTGGAATAGTCTCAGATACGCAGTATTTT. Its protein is CSGIVSDTQYF.

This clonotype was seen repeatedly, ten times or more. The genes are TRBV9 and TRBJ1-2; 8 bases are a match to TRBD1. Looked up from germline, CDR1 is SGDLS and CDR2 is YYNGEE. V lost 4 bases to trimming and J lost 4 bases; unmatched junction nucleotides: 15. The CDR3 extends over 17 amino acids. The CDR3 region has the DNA TGTGCCAGCAGCCCTCGTGAAGGCAGGGGGCGCGGCTATGGCTACACCTTC. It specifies CASSPREGRGRGYGYTF.

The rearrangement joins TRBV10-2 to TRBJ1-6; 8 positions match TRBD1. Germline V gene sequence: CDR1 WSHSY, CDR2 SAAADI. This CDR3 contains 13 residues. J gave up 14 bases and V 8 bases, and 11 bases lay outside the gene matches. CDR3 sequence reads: CASAEDRVPTLHF. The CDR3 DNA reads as TGCGCCAGCGCCGAGGACAGGGTACCAACCCTCCACTTT.

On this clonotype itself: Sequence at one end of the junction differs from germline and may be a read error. In nucleotides, the CDR3 is TGTGCCGGCTCACCAGATCCGAATCAGCCCCAGCATTTT. It translates to CAGSPDPNQPQHF. The genes are TRBV18 and TRBJ1-5, with unresolved D. In germline, CDR1 is KGHSH, CDR2 LQKENI. The CDR3 spans 13 residues.

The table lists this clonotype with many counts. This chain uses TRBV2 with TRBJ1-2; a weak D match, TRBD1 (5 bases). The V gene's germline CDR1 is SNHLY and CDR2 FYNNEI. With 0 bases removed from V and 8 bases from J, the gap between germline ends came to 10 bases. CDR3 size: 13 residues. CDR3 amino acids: CASSEATARGYTF. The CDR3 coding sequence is TGTGCCAGCAGTGAAGCGACAGCTCGAGGCTACACCTTC.

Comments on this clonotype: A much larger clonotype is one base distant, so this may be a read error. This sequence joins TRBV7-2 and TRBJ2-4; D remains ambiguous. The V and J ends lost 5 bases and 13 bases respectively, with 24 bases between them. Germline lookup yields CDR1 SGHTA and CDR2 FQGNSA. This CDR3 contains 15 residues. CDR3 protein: CASSLRNDLYNEQYF. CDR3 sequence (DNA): TGTGCCAGCAGCCTACGGAATGACCTATACAATGAGCAGTACTTC.

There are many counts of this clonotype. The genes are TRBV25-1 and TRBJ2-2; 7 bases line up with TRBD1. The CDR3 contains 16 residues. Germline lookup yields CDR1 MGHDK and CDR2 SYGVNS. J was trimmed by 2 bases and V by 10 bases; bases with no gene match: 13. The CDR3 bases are TGTGCCACTCAGAAACCCGGGACAGACAACACCGGGGAGCTGTTTTTT. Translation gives CATQKPGTDNTGELFF. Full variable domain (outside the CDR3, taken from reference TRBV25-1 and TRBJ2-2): EADIYQTPRYLVIGTGKKITLECSQTMGHDKMYWYQQDPGMELHLIHYSYGVNSTEKGDLSSESTVSRIRTEHFPLTLESARPSHTSQYLCATQKPGTDNTGELFFGEGSRLTVL.

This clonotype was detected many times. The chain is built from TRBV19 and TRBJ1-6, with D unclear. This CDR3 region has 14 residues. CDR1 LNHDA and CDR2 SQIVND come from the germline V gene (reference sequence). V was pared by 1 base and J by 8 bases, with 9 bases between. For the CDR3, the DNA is TGTGCCAGTAGTATAGTAAAAGGCGATTCACCCCTCCACTTT. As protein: CASSIVKGDSPLHF.

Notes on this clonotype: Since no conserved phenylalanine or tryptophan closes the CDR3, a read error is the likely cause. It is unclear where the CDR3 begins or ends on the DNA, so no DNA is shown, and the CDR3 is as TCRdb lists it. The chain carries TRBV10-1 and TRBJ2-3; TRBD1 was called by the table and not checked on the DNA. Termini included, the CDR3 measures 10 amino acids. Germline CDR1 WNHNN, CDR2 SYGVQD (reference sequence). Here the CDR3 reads CASSRDRAGY.

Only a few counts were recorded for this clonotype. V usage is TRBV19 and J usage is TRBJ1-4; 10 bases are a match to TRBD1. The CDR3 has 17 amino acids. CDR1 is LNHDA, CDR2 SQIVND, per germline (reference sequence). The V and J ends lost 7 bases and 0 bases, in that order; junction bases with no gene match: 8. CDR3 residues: CASTPPGQGTTNEKLFF. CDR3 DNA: TGTGCCAGTACCCCCCCGGGACAGGGGACAACTAATGAAAAACTGTTTTTT.

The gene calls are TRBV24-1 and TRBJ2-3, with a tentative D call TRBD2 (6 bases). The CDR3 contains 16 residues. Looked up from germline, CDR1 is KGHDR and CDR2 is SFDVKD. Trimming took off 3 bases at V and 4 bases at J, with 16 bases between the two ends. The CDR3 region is CATSDRDSRVADTQYF. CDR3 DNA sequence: TGTGCCACCAGTGATAGGGACTCCCGAGTGGCAGATACGCAGTATTTT.

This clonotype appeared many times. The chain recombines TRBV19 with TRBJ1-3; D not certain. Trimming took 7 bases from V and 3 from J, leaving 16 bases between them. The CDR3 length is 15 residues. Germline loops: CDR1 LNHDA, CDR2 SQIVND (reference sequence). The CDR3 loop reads CASKNVKPNGNTIYF. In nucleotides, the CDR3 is TGTGCCAGTAAGAATGTGAAACCAAATGGAAACACCATATATTTT.

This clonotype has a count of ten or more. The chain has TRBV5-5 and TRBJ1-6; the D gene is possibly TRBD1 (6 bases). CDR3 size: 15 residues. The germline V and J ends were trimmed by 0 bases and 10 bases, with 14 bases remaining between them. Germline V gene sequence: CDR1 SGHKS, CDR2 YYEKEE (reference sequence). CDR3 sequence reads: CASSLGGAGDSPLHF. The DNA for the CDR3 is TGTGCCAGCAGCTTGGGGGGGGCAGGGGACTCACCCCTCCACTTT. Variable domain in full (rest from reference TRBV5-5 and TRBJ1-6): DAGVTQSPTHLIKTRGQQVTLRCSPISGHKSVSWYQQVLGQGPQFIFQYYEKEERGRGNFPDRFSARQFPNYSSELNVNALLLGDSALYLCASSLGGAGDSPLHFGNGTRLTVT.

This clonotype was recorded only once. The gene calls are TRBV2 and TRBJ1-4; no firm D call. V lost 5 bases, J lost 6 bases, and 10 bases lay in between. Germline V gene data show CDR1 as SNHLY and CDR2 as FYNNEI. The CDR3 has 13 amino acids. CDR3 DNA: TGTGCCAGCAGTTTATCTCCGGATGAAAAACTGTTTTTT. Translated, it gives CASSLSPDEKLFF.

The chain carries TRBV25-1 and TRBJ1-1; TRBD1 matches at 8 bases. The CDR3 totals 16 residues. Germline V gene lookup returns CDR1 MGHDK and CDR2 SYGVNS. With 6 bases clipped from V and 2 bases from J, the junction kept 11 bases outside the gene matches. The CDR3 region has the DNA TGTGCCAGCAGGGGAGACAGGGGATGGGGTAACACTGAAGCTTTCTTT. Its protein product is CASRGDRGWGNTEAFF. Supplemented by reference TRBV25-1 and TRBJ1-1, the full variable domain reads EADIYQTPRYLVIGTGKKITLECSQTMGHDKMYWYQQDPGMELHLIHYSYGVNSTEKGDLSSESTVSRIRTEHFPLTLESARPSHTSQYLCASRGDRGWGNTEAFFGQGTRLTVV.

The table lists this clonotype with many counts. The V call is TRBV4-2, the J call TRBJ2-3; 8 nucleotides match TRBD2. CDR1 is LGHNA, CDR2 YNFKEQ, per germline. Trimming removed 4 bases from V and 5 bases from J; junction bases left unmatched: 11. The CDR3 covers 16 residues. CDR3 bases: TGTGCCAGCAGCCCCCTCCCGGGAGGGTTTCAAGATACGCAGTATTTT. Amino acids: CASSPLPGGFQDTQYF.

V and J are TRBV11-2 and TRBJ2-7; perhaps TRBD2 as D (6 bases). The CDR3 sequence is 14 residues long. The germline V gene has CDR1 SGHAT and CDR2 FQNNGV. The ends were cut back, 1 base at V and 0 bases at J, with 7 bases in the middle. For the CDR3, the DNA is TGTGCCAGCAGCTTAGTAGCGGCCTCCTACGAGCAGTACTTC. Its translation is CASSLVAASYEQYF.

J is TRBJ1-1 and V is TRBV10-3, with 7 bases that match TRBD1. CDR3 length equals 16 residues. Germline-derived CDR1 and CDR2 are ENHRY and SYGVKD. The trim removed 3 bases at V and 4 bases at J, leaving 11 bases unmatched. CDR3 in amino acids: CAISDPKRQGLTEAFF. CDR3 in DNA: TGTGCCATCAGTGACCCAAAACGACAGGGACTCACTGAAGCTTTCTTT.

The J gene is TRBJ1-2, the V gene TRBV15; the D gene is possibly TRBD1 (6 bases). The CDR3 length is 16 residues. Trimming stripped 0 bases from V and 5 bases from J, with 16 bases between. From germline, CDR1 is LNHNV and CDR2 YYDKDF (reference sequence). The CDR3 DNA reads TGTGCCACCAGCAGAGATCGGGGGGCACCACTTTATGGCTACACCTTC. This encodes CATSRDRGAPLYGYTF.

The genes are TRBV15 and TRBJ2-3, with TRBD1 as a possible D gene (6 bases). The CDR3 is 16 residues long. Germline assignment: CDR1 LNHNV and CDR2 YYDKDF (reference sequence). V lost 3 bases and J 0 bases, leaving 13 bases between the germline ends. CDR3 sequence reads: CATSSVRQASTDTQYF. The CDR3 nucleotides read TGTGCCACCAGCAGCGTACGACAGGCTAGCACAGATACGCAGTATTTT.

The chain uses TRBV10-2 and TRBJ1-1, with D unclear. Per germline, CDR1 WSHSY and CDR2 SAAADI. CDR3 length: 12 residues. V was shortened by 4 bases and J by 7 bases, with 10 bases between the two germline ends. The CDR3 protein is CASSASGFEAFF. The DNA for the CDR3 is TGCGCCAGCAGTGCCTCGGGGTTTGAAGCTTTCTTT.

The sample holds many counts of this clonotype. The CDR3 DNA follows: TGTGCCAGCAGCCCCAGACCGGGCGCTCCTCAGAACGGTGAAGCTTTCTTT. Its protein product is CASSPRPGAPQNGEAFF. The V call is TRBV7-6, the J call TRBJ1-1, with unresolved D. The CDR3 length is 17 residues. The germline CDR1 and CDR2 sequences are SGHVS and FNYEAQ. Deletions cut 5 bases from V and 7 bases from J, with 26 bases between.

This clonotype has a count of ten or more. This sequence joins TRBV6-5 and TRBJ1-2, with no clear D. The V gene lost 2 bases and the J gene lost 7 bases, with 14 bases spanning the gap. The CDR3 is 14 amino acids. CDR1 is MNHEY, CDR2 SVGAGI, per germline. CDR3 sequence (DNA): TGTGCCAGCAGTTACCCCCAGTCCCCCCGTGGCTACACCTTC. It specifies CASSYPQSPRGYTF.

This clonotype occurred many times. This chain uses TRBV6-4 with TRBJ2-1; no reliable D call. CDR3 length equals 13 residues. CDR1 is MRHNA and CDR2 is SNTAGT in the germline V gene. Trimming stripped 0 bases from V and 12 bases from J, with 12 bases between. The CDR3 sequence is CASSDSWATGQFF. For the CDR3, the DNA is TGTGCCAGCAGTGACTCGTGGGCAACGGGGCAGTTCTTC.

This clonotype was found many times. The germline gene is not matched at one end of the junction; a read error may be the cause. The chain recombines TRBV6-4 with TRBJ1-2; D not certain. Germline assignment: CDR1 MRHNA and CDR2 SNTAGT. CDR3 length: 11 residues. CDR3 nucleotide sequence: TGTGCCAGCAGTGACGCACGGAGTCTTTCCTTC. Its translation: CASSDARSLSF.

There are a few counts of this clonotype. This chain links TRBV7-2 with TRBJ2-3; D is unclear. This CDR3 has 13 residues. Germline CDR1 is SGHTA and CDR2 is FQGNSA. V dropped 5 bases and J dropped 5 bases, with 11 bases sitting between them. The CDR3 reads CASSQLDQDTQYF. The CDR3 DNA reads TGTGCCAGCAGCCAACTGGACCAAGATACGCAGTATTTT.

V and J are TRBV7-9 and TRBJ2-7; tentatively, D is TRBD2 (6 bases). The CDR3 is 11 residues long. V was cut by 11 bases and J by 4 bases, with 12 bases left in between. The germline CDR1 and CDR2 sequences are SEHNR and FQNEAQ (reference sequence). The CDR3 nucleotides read TGTGCCGGAGGGGACCATTACGAGCAGTACTTC. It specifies CAGGDHYEQYF. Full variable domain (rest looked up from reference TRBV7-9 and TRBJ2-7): DTGVSQNPRHKITKRGQNVTFRCDPISEHNRLYWYRQTLGQGPEFLTYFQNEAQLEKSRLLSDRFSAERPKGSFSTLEIQRTEQGDSAMYLCAGGDHYEQYFGPGTRLTVT.

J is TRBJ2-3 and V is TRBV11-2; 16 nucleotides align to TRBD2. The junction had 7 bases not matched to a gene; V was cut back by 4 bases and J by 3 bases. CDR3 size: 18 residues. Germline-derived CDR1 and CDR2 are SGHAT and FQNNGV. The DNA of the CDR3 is TGTGCCAGCAGCTGGGGACTAGCGGGGGGGCGTAGGACAGATACGCAGTATTTT. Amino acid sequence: CASSWGLAGGRRTDTQYF.

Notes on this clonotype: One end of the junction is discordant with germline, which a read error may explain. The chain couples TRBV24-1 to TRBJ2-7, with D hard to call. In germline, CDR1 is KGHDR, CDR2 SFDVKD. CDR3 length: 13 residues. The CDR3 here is CASSPTASYEQYF. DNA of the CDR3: TGTGCCAGCAGTCCCACCGCGAGCTACGAGCAGTACTTC.

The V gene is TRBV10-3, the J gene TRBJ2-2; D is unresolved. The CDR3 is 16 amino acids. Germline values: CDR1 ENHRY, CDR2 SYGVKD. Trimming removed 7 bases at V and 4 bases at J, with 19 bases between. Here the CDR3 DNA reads TGTGCCATCAACCCGAGTCTGGGGTTGGGCACCGGGGAGCTGTTTTTT. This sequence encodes CAINPSLGLGTGELFF.